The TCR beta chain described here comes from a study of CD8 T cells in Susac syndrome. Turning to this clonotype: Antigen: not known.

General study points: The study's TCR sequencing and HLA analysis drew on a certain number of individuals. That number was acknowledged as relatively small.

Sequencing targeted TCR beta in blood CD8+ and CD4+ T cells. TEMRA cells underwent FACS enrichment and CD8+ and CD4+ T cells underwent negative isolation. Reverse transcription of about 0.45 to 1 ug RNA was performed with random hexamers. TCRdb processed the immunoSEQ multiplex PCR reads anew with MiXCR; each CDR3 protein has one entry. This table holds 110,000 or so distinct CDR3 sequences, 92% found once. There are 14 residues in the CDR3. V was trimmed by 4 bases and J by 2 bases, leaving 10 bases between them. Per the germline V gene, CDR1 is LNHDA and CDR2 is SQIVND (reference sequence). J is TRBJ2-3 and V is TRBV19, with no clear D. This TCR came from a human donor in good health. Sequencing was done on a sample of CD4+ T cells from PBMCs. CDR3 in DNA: TGTGCCAGTAGTAAGGAATCCCTCACAGATACGCAGTATTTT. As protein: CASSKESLTDTQYF.